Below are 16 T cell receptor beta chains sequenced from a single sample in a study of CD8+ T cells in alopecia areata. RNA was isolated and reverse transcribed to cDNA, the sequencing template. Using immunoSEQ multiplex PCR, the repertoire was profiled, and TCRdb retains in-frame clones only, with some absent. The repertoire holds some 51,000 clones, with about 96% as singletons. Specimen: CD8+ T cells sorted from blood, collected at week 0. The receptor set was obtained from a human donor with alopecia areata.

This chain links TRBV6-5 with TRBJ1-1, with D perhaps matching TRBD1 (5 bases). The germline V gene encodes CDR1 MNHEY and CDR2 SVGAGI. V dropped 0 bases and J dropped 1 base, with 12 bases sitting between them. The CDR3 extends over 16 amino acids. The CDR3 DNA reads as TGTGCCAGCAGTTACTCAAGGGACGCGGGGAACACTGAAGCTTTCTTT. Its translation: CASSYSRDAGNTEAFF.

This CDR3 reads CASGRGQGDNEQFF. For the CDR3, the DNA is TGTGCCAGCGGGAGGGGTCAGGGGGACAATGAGCAGTTCTTC. The chain recombines TRBV4-2 with TRBJ2-1; D could derive from TRBD1 or TRBD2 (7 bases each). Germline values: CDR1 LGHNA, CDR2 YNFKEQ. CDR3 size: 14 residues. V was trimmed by 8 bases and J by 5 bases, leaving 16 bases between them.

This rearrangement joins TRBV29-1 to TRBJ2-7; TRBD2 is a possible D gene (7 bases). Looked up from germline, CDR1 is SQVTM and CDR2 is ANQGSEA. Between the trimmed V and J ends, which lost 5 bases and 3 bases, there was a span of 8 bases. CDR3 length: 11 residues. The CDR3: CSVRGGYEQYF. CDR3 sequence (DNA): TGCAGCGTTAGGGGGGGCTACGAGCAGTACTTC.

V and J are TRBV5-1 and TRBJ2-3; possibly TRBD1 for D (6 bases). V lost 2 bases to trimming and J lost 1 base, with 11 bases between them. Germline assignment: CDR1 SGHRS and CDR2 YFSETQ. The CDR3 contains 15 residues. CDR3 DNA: TGCGCCAGCAGCTTAGTGGGGGCCGGCACAGATACGCAGTATTTT. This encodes CASSLVGAGTDTQYF.

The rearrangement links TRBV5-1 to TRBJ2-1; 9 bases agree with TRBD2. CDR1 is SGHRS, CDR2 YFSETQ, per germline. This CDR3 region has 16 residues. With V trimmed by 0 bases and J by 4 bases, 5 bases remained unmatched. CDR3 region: CASSLVVAGVYNEQFF. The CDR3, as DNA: TGCGCCAGCAGCTTGGTCGTAGCGGGGGTATACAATGAGCAGTTCTTC.

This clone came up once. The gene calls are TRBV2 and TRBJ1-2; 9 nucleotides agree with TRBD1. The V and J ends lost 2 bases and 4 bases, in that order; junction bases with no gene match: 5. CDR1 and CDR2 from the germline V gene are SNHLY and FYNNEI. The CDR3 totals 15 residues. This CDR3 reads CASSEWDRAAYGYTF. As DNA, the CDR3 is TGTGCCAGCAGTGAATGGGACAGGGCCGCCTATGGCTACACCTTC.

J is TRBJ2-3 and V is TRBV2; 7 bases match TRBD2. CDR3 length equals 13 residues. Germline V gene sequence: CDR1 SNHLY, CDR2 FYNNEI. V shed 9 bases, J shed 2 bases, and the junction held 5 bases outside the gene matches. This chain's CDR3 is CARASGSTDTQYF. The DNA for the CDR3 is TGTGCCAGGGCTAGCGGTTCCACAGATACGCAGTATTTT.

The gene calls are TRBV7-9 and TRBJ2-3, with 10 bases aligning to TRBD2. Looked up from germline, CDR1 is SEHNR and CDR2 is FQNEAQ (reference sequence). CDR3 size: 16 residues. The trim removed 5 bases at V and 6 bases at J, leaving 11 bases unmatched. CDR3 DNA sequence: TGTGCCAGCAGCCCTCCTAGCGGGGGTACCGTGGATACGCAGTATTTT. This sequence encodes CASSPPSGGTVDTQYF. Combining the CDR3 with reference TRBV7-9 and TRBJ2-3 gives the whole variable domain DTGVSQNPRHKITKRGQNVTFRCDPISEHNRLYWYRQTLGQGPEFLTYFQNEAQLEKSRLLSDRFSAERPKGSFSTLEIQRTEQGDSAMYLCASSPPSGGTVDTQYFGPGTRLTVL.

The CDR3 nucleotides are TGTGCCATCAGTGAGGCAGGAGTCGGGGAGACCCAGTACTTC. It specifies CAISEAGVGETQYF. This chain uses TRBV10-3 with TRBJ2-5; D not certain. Germline CDR1 reads ENHRY; CDR2 reads SYGVKD. V lost 2 bases, J lost 5 bases, and 12 bases lay in between. This CDR3 is 14 amino acids long.

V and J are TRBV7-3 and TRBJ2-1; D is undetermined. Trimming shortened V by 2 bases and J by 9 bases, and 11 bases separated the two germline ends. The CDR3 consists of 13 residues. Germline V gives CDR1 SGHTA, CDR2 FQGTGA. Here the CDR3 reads CASSLSPSSEQFF. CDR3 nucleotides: TGTGCCAGCAGCTTATCCCCCAGCAGTGAGCAGTTCTTC.

CDR3 bases: TGTGCCAGCAGTGAGGACAGAGAATACAATGAGCAGTTCTTC. Amino acid sequence: CASSEDREYNEQFF. The genes are TRBV25-1 and TRBJ2-1; maybe TRBD1 (6 bases). Germline-derived CDR1 and CDR2 are MGHDK and SYGVNS. V was trimmed by 3 bases and J by 4 bases, leaving 10 bases between them. This CDR3 comprises 14 residues.

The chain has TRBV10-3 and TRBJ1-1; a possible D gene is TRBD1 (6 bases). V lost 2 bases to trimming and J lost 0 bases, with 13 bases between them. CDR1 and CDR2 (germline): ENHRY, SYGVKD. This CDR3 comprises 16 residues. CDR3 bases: TGTGCCATCAGTGAGGTTCCAGGGGCGATGAACACTGAAGCTTTCTTT. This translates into CAISEVPGAMNTEAFF.

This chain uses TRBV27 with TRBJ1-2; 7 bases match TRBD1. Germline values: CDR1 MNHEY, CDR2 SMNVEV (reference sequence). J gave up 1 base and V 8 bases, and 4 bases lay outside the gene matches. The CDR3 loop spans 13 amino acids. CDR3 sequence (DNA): TGTGCCAGCTACGGGACAGATAACTATGGCTACACCTTC. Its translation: CASYGTDNYGYTF.

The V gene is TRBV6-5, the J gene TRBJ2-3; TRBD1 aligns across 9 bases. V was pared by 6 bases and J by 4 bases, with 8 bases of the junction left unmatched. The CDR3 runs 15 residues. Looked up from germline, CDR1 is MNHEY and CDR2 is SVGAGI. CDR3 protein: CASRNRGLLADTQYF. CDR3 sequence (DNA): TGTGCCAGCAGAAACAGGGGGCTCTTGGCAGATACGCAGTATTTT.

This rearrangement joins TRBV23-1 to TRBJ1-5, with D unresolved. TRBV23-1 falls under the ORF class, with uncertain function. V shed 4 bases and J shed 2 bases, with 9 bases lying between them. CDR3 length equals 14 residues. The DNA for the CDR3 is TGCGCCAGCAGTCTCGAGGGCTGCAATCAGCCCCAGCATTTT. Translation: CASSLEGCNQPQHF.

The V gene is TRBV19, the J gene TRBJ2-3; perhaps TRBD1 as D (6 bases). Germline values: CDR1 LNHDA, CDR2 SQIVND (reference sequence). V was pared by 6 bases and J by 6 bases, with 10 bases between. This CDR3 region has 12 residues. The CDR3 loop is CASSQGRDTQYF. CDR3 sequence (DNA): TGTGCCAGTAGCCAGGGGCGCGATACGCAGTATTTT. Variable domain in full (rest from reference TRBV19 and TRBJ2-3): DGGITQSPKYLFRKEGQNVTLSCEQNLNHDAMYWYRQDPGQGLRLIYYSQIVNDFQKGDIAEGYSVSREKKESFPLTVTSAQKNPTAFYLCASSQGRDTQYFGPGTRLTVL.